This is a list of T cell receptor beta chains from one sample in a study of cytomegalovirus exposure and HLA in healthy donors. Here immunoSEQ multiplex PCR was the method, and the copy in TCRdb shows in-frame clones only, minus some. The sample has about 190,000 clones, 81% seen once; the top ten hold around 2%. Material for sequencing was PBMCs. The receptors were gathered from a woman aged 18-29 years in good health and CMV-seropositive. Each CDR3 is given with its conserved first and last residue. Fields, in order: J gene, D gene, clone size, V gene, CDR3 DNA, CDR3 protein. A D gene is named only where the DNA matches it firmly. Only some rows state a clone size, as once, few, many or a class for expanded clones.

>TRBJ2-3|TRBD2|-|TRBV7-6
TGTGCCAGCAGCTTAGTCCCCGGGGGGGGAGGCACAGATACGCAGTATTTT
CASSLVPGGGGTDTQYF
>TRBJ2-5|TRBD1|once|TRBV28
TGTGCCAGCAGTTCCGGACAGGCCCAAGAGACCCAGTACTTC
CASSSGQAQETQYF
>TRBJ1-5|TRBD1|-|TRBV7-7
TGTGCCAGCAGCTTTGGTTCCCCGGGACAGGGAAGAAAGTGGGGTAATGATCAGCCCCAGCATTTT
CASSFGSPGQGRKWGNDQPQHF
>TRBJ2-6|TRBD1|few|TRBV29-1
TGCAGCGCACAGGGGGCCTCTGGGGCCAACGTCCTGACTTTC
CSAQGASGANVLTF
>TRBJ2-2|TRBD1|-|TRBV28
TGTGCCAGCAGCAAACAGGGGGCGGGTTCCGGGGAGCTGTTTTTT
CASSKQGAGSGELFF
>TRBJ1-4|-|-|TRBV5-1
TGCGCCAGCGTCCCCCGGGGGGTGGGGGAAAAACTGTTTTTT
CASVPRGVGEKLFF
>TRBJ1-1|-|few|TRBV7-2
TGTGCCAGCAGCTTAACGCCAGGGGTGAACACTGAAGCTTTCTTT
CASSLTPGVNTEAFF
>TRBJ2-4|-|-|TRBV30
TGTGCCTGGAGTCCCCCGGACTGGGGTCCTCCCAAAAACAGTCAGTACTTC
CAWSPPDWGPPKNSQYF
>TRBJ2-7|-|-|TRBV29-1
TGCAGCGTTGTCCGAGGGTCCTCCTACGAGCAGTACTTC
CSVVRGSSYEQYF
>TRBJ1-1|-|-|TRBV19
TGTGCCAGTAGGGCACAGGGAGGGAGTACTGAAGCTTTCTTT
CASRAQGGSTEAFF
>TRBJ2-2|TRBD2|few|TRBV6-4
TGTGCCAGCAGTGACTCCGGGGGGGACACCGGGGAGCTGTTTTTT
CASSDSGGDTGELFF
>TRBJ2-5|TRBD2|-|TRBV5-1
TGCGCCAGCAGCTCCGGACTAGCGGGGCGGGGAGAGACCCAGTACTTC
CASSSGLAGRGETQYF
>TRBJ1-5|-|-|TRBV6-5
TGTGCCAGCAGTCAGCCGCCGGGACCCCAGCATTTT
CASSQPPGPQHF
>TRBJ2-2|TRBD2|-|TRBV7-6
TGTGCCAGCAGCCCCGGACTAGCGGCAAACACCGGGGAGCTGTTTTTT
CASSPGLAANTGELFF
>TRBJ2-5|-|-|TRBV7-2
TGTGCCAGCAGCCAGGGGTTGGAGACCCAGTACTTC
CASSQGLETQYF
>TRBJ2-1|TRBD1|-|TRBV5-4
TGTGCCAGCAGCTGGGGCCAGCAGGGGGCGGATGAGCAGTTCTTC
CASSWGQQGADEQFF
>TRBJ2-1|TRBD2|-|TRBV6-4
TGTGCCAGCAGTGACTCGGGGGGGGAGTACAATGAGCAGTTCTTC
CASSDSGGEYNEQFF
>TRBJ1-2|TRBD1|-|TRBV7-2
TGTGCCAGCCGGACAGGGCCAACTAACTATGGCTACACCTTC
CASRTGPTNYGYTF
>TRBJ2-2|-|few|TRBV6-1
TGTGCCAGCAGTGAAGAGTCCCGCGTTCTGGTTTTGAGGGAGCTGTTTTTT
CASSEESRVLVLRELFF
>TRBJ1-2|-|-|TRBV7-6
TGTGCCAGCAGCCCGGGTCTAGGAGCTAACTATGGCTACACCTTC
CASSPGLGANYGYTF
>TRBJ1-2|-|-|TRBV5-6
TGTGCCAGCAGCTTGGGTGGCTTTAACTATGGCTACACCTTC
CASSLGGFNYGYTF
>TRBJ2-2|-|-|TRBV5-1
TGCGCCAGCAGCTCGCCACGTAGGGGCTCCGGGGAGCTGTTTTTT
CASSSPRRGSGELFF
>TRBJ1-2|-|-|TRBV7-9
-
CASSLYISAGTNYGYTF
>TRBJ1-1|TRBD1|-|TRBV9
TGTGCCAGCAGCGCACCGACAGGGCTTAACACTGAAGCTTTCTTT
CASSAPTGLNTEAFF
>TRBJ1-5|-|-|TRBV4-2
TGTGCCAGCAGCCAAGAAGTTGGTGCGGTTCAGCCCCAGCATTTT
CASSQEVGAVQPQHF
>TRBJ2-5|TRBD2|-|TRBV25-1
TGTGCCAGCAGTGCCCAGGCGGGGGTGGGGGGACAAGAGACCCAGTACTTC
CASSAQAGVGGQETQYF
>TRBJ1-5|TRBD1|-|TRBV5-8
TGTGCCAGCAGCAGGGACAGTCGGGCAAGCCAGCCCCAGCATTTT
CASSRDSRASQPQHF
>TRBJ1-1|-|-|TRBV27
TGTGCCACCTCCGAGGCGGGGGGCAACCCTGAAGCTTTCTTT
CATSEAGGNPEAFF
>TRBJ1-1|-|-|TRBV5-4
TGTGCCAGCAGCTTGTGGGAGGGGGACACTGAAGCTTTCTTT
CASSLWEGDTEAFF
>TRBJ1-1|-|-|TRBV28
TGTGCCAGCAGTTTCTTCGGGAGGGGCGGGCGGGCTTTCTTT
CASSFFGRGGRAFF
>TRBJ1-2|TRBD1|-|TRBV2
TGTGCCAGCCCAAAGGGTCCGGTAGGGACAGGGTATGGCTACACCTTC
CASPKGPVGTGYGYTF
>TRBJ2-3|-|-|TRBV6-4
TGTGCCAGCAGTGAGAAAGGAGGTGGCACAGATACGCAGTATTTT
CASSEKGGGTDTQYF
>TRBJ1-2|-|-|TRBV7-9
TGTGCCAGCAGCCCGACGTCCGAGGGCTATGGCTACACCTTC
CASSPTSEGYGYTF
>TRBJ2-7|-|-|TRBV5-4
TGTGCCAGCAGCTTTTCGGAGAACTACGAGCAGTACTTC
CASSFSENYEQYF
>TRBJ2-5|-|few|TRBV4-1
TGCGCCAGCAGCCAAGATGAGCAGGGGTGGGAGACCCAGTACTTC
CASSQDEQGWETQYF
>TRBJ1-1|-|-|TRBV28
TGTGCCAGCAGTTTGCGGGGGGGACGCACTGAAGCTTTCTTT
CASSLRGGRTEAFF
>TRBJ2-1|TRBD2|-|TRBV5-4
TGTGCCAGCAGCTTGGTTCTTATCGGACTAGCGGTCAATGAGCAGTTCTTC
CASSLVLIGLAVNEQFF